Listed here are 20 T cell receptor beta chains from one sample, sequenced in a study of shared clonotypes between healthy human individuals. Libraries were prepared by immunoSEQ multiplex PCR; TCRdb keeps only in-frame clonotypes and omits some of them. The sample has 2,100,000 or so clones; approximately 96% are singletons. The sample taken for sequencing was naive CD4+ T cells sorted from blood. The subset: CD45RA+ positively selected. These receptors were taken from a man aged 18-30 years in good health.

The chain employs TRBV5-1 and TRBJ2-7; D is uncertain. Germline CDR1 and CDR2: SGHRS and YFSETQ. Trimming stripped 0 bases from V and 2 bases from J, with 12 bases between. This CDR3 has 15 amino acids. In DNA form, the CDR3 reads TGCGCCAGCAGCTTGGCGCCTATCTCGGCCTACGAGCAGTACTTC. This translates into CASSLAPISAYEQYF.

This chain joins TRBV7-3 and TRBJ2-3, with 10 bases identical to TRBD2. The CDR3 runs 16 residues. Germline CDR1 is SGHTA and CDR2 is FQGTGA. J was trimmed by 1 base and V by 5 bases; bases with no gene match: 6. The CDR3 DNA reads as TGTGCCAGCAGCACCCTTACTAGCGGGGGCACAGATACGCAGTATTTT. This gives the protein CASSTLTSGGTDTQYF.

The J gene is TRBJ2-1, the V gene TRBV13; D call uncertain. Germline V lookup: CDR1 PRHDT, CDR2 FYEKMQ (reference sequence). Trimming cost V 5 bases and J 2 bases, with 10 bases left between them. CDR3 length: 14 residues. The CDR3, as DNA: TGTGCCAGCAGCCTCTCCCCTCCCTACAATGAGCAGTTCTTC. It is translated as CASSLSPPYNEQFF. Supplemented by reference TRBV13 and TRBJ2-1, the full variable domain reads AAGVIQSPRHLIKEKRETATLKCYPIPRHDTVYWYQQGPGQDPQFLISFYEKMQSDKGSIPDRFSAQQFSDYHSELNMSSLELGDSALYFCASSLSPPYNEQFFGPGTRLTVL.

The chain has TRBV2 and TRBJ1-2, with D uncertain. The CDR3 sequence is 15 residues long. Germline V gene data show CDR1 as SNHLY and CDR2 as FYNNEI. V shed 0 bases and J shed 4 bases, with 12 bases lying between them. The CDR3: CASSEAKSQLYGYTF. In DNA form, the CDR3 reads TGTGCCAGCAGTGAAGCGAAAAGTCAGCTCTATGGCTACACCTTC.

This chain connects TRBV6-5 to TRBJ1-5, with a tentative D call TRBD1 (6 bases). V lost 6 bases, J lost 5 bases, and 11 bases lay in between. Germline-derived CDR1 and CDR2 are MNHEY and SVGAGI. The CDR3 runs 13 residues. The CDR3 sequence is CASSEQGYQPQHF. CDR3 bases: TGTGCCAGCAGCGAACAGGGATATCAGCCCCAGCATTTT.

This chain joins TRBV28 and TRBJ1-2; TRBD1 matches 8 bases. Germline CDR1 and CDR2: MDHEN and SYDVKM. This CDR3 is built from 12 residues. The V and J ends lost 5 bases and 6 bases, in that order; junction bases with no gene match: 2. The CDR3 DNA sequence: TGTGCCAGCAGTCCAGGGGGCCATGGCTACACCTTC. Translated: CASSPGGHGYTF.

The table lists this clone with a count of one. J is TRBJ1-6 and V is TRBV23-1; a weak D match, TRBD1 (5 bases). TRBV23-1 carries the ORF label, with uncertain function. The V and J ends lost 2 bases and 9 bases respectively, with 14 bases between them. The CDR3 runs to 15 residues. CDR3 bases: TGCGCCAGCAGTCAACCGAGCAGGGTTCCTTCACCCCTCCACTTT. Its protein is CASSQPSRVPSPLHF.

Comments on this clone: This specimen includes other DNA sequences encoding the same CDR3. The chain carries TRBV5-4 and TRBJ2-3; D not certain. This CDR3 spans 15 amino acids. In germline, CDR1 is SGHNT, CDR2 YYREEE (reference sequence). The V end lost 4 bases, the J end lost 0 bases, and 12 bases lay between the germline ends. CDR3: CASSLDSSSTDTQYF. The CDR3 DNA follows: TGTGCCAGCAGCCTCGACTCCAGTAGCACAGATACGCAGTATTTT.

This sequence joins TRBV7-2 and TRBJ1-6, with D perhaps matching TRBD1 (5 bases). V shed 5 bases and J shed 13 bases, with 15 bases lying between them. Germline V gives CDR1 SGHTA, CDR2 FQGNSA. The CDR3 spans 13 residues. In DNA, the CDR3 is TGTGCCAGCAGCCCGGGACGGGAGGCGCCCCTCCACTTT. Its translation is CASSPGREAPLHF.

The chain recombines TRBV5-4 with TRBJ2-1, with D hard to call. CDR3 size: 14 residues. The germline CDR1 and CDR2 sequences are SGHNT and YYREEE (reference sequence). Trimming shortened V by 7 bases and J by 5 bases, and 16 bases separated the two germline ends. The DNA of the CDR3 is TGTGCCAGCCATTCCTTTAGTGGTAACAATGAGCAGTTCTTC. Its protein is CASHSFSGNNEQFF.

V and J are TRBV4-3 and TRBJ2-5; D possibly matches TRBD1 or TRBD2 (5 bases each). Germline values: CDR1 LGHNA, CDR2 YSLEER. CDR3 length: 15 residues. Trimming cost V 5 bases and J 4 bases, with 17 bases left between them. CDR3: CASSFNIGAGETQYF. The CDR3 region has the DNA TGCGCCAGCAGCTTCAACATCGGGGCGGGAGAGACCCAGTACTTC.

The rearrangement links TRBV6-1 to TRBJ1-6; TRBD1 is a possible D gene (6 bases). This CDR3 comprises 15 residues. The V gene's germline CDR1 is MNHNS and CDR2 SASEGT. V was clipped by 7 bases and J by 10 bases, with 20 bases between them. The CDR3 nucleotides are TGTGCCAGCAAACGTGGTGGGGCAGGGGAATCACCCCTCCACTTT. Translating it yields CASKRGGAGESPLHF.

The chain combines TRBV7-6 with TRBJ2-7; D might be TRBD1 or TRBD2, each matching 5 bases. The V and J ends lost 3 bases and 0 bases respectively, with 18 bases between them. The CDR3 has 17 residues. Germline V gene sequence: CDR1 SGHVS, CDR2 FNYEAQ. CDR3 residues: CASSFTETGAGSYEQYF. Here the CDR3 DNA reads TGTGCCAGCAGCTTTACTGAAACCGGGGCTGGCTCCTACGAGCAGTACTTC.

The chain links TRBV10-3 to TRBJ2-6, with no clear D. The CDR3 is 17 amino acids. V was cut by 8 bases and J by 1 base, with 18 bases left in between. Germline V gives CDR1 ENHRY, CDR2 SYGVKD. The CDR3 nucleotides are TGTGCCATCGCGACCCAAATTGGAGTTTCTGGGGCCAACGTCCTGACTTTC. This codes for CAIATQIGVSGANVLTF.

CDR3 loop: CAISGQDFNEQFF. CDR3 coding DNA: TGTGCCATCAGTGGACAGGACTTCAATGAGCAGTTCTTC. V gene TRBV10-3 combines with J gene TRBJ2-1, with a weak D call TRBD1 (6 bases). The CDR3 totals 13 residues. Trimming shortened V by 4 bases and J by 6 bases, and 10 bases separated the two germline ends. CDR1 is ENHRY, CDR2 SYGVKD, per germline.

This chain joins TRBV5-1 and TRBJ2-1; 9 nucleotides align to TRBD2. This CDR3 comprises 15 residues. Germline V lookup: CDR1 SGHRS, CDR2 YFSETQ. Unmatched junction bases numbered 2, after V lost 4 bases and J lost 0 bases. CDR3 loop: CASSASGVSYNEQFF. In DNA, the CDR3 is TGCGCCAGCAGCGCTAGCGGGGTCTCCTACAATGAGCAGTTCTTC.

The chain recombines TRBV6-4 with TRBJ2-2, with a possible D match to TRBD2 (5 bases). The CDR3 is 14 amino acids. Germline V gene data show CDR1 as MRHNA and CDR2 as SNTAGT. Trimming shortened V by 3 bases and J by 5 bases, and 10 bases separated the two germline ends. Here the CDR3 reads CASSEQRGTGELFF. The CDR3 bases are TGTGCCAGCAGTGAACAAAGAGGGACCGGGGAGCTGTTTTTT.

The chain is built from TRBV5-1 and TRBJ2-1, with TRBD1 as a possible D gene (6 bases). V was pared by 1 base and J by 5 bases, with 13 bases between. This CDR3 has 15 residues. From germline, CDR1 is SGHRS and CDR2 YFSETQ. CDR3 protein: CASSLTGNPNNEQFF. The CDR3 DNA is TGCGCCAGCAGCTTGACAGGGAACCCCAACAATGAGCAGTTCTTC.

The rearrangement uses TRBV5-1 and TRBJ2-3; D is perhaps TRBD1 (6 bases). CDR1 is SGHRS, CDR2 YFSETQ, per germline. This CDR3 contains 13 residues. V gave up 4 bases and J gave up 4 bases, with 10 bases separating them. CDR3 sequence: CASSVGQPDTQYF. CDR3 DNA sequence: TGCGCCAGCAGCGTCGGACAGCCAGATACGCAGTATTTT.

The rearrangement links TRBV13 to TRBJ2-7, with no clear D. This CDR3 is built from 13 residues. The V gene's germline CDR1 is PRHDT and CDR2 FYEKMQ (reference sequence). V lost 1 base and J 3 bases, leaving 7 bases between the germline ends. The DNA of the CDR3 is TGTGCCAGCAGCTTAGTCACCCACTACGAGCAGTACTTC. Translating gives CASSLVTHYEQYF.